This T cell receptor (beta chain) derives from a study of T cell changes during pregnancy in multiple sclerosis. Data came from immunoSEQ multiplex PCR; TCRdb stores just in-frame clones and leaves some out. This sample has over 35,000 clones, with approximately 94% found just once. Here the sequenced sample was CD4+ T cells from peripheral blood mononuclear cells, taken in the second trimester of pregnancy. This receptor was identified in a female donor with multiple sclerosis, enrolled in a pregnancy study.

The CDR3 sequence is CASSSFGTQYF. In DNA form, the CDR3 reads TGTGCCAGCAGTTCGTTCGGGACGCAGTATTTT. The V call is TRBV27, the J call TRBJ2-3; no clear D. V was clipped by 4 bases and J by 9 bases, with 8 bases between them. Germline V gives CDR1 MNHEY, CDR2 SMNVEV (reference sequence). The CDR3 consists of 11 residues.